This passage covers 5 T cell receptor beta chains from one sample sequenced in a study of beta chain features in type 1 diabetes (dated 2018 in TCRdb). Receptor amplification or capture employed the immunoSEQ multiplex PCR assay. The High Capacity cDNA Reverse Transcription Kit was used to reverse transcribe all of the isolated RNA, meaning that expressed TCRB transcripts were what got sequenced. As stored in TCRdb, this immuneACCESS dataset retains in-frame rearrangements with V and J assigned. A fraction of the clones does not appear; measured against another copy, unresolved V genes explain less than half of the discrepancy, and the remainder lacks a known reason. The sample contains about 360,000 clones, 10% to 15% of them found a single time. The ten largest clones represent about 0.017% of the sample. Input material: naive CD4+ T cells from blood. The intended sense of this specimen's cell subset or site label: true naive CD4+ T cells. The receptors originated from a man younger than 30 in good health.

This chain joins TRBV30 and TRBJ2-5; possible D gene TRBD1, 6 bases. Germline V lookup: CDR1 GTSNPN, CDR2 SVGIG (reference sequence). CDR3 length: 13 amino acids. V was trimmed by 4 bases and J by 2 bases, leaving 11 bases between them. The CDR3 reads CAWNRALQETQYF. CDR3 bases: TGTGCCTGGAACAGGGCTTTGCAAGAGACCCAGTACTTC.

The chain combines TRBV7-9 with TRBJ2-3, with unresolved D. Germline-derived CDR1 and CDR2 are SEHNR and FQNEAQ (reference sequence). V lost 3 bases and J 9 bases, leaving 19 bases between the germline ends. This CDR3 is built from 15 residues. CDR3 loop: CASSFTAALGSTQYF. DNA for the CDR3: TGTGCCAGCAGCTTTACGGCCGCTCTAGGATCAACGCAGTATTTT.

This clone was detected only a few times. This rearrangement joins TRBV7-2 to TRBJ2-7; TRBD1 might be the D (5 bases). Germline V gene lookup returns CDR1 SGHTA and CDR2 FQGNSA. Trimming shortened V by 1 base and J by 3 bases, and 13 bases separated the two germline ends. This CDR3 region has 15 residues. The chain's CDR3 is CASSLVWQGGYEQYF. CDR3 nucleotides: TGTGCCAGCAGCTTAGTCTGGCAGGGTGGCTACGAGCAGTACTTC.

This clone was recorded a few times. The chain uses TRBV5-4 and TRBJ2-7; 8 bases line up with TRBD2. The germline gives CDR1 SGHNT, CDR2 YYREEE (reference sequence). The CDR3 has 15 residues. V was clipped by 0 bases and J by 7 bases; unmatched bases: 9. The CDR3 protein is CASSLGYVGGGEQYF. In DNA, the CDR3 is TGTGCCAGCAGCTTGGGGTACGTCGGGGGGGGAGAGCAGTACTTC.

This clone was recorded a few times. The rearrangement joins TRBV30 to TRBJ1-6, with D perhaps TRBD1 (6 bases). CDR3 length equals 15 residues. CDR1 and CDR2 (germline): GTSNPN, SVGIG (reference sequence). Trimming cost V 0 bases and J 5 bases, with 11 bases left between them. The CDR3 sequence: CAWSVGTPHNSPLHF. CDR3 sequence (DNA): TGTGCCTGGAGTGTAGGGACACCTCATAATTCACCCCTCCACTTT.